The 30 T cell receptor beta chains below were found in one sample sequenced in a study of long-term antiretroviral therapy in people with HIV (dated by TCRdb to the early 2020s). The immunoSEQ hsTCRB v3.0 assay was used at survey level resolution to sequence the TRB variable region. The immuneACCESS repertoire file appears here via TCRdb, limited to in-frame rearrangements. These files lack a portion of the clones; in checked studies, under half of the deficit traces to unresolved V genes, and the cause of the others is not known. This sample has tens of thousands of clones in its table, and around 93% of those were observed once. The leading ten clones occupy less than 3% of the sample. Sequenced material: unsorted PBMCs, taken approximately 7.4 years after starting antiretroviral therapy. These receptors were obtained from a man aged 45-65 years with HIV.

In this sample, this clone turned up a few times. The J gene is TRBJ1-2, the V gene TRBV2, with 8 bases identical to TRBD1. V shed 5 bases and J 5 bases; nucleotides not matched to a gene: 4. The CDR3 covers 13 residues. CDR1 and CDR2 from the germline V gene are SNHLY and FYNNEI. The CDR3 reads CASSRQGPYGYTF. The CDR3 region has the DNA TGTGCCAGCAGTCGACAGGGGCCTTATGGCTACACCTTC.

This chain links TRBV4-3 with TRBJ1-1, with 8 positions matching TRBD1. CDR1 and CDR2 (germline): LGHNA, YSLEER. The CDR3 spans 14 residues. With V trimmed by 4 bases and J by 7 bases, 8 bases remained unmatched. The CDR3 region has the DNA TGCGCCAGCAGCCGGCAGGGGGCCGGAGATGAAGCTTTCTTT. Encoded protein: CASSRQGAGDEAFF.

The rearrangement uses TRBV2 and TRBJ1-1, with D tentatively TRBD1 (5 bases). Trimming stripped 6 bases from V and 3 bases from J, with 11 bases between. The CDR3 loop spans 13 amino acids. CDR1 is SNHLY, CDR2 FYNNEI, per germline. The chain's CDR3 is CASSPLGDTEAFF. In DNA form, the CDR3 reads TGTGCCAGCAGCCCCTTGGGGGACACTGAAGCTTTCTTT. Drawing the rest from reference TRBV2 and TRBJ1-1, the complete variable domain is EPEVTQTPSHQVTQMGQEVILRCVPISNHLYFYWYRQILGQKVEFLVSFYNNEISEKSEIFDDQFSVERPDGSNFTLKIRSTKLEDSAMYFCASSPLGDTEAFFGQGTRLTVV.

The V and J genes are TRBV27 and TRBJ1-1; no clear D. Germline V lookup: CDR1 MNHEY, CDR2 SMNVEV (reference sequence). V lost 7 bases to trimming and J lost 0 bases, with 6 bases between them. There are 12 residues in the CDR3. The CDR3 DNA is TGTGCCAGCATCTCGCTGAACACTGAAGCTTTCTTT. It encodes CASISLNTEAFF.

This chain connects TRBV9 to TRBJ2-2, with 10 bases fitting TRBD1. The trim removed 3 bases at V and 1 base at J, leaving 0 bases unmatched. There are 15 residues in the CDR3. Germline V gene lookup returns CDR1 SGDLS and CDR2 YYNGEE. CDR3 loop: CASSGDRGNTGELFF. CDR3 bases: TGTGCCAGCAGCGGGGACAGGGGGAACACCGGGGAGCTGTTTTTT.

CDR3: CASSYSGIYGYTF. The CDR3 region has the DNA TGTGCCAGCAGTTACTCAGGGATTTATGGCTACACCTTC. The chain combines TRBV6-5 with TRBJ1-2; D gene unclear. The CDR3 spans 13 residues. V was shortened by 0 bases and J by 5 bases, with 7 bases between the two germline ends. Germline values: CDR1 MNHEY, CDR2 SVGAGI.

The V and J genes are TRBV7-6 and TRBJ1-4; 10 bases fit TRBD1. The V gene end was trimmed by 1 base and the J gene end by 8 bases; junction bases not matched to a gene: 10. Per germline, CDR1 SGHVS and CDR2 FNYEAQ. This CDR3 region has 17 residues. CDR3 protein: CASSLDARGQGQEKLFF. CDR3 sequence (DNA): TGTGCCAGCAGCTTAGATGCCCGGGGACAGGGGCAGGAAAAACTGTTTTTT. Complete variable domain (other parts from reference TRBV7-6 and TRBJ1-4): GAGVSQSPRYKVTKRGQDVALRCDPISGHVSLYWYRQALGQGPEFLTYFNYEAQQDKSGLPNDRFSAERPEGSISTLTIQRTEQRDSAMYRCASSLDARGQGQEKLFFGSGTQLSVL.

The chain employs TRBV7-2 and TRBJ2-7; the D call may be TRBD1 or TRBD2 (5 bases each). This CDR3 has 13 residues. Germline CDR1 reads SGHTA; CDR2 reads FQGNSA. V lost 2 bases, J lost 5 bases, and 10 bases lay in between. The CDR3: CASSLIRGHEQYF. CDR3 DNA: TGTGCCAGCAGCTTAATCCGGGGCCACGAGCAGTACTTC.

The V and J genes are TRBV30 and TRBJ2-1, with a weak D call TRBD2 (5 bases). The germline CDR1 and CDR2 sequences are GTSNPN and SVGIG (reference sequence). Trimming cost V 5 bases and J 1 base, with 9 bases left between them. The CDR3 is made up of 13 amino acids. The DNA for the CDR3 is TGTGCCTGGTCCGAGGGATCCTACAATGAGCAGTTCTTC. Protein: CAWSEGSYNEQFF.

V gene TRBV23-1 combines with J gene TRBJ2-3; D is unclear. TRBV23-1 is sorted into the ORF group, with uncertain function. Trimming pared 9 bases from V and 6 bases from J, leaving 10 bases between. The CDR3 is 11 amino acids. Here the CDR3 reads CARLNPDTQYF. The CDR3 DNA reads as TGCGCCAGGTTAAACCCCGATACGCAGTATTTT.

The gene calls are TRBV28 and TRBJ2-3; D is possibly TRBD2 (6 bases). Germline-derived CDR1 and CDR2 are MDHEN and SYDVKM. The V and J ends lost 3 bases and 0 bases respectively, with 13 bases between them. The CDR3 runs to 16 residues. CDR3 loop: CASSLGGGLSTDTQYF. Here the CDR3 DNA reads TGTGCCAGCAGTTTGGGAGGAGGGCTCAGCACAGATACGCAGTATTTT. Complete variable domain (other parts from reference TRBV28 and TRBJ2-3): DVKVTQSSRYLVKRTGEKVFLECVQDMDHENMFWYRQDPGLGLRLIYFSYDVKMKEKGDIPEGYSVSREKKERFSLILESASTNQTSMYLCASSLGGGLSTDTQYFGPGTRLTVL.

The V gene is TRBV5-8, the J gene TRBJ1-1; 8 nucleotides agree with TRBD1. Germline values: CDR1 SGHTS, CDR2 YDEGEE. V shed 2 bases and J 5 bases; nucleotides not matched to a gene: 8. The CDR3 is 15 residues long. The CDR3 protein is CASSFRRQGITEAFF. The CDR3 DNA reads TGTGCCAGCAGCTTCCGAAGACAGGGGATAACTGAAGCTTTCTTT. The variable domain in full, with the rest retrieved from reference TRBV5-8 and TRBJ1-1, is EAGVTQSPTHLIKTRGQQATLRCSPISGHTSVYWYQQALGLGLQFLLWYDEGEERNRGNFPPRFSGRQFPNYSSELNVNALELEDSALYLCASSFRRQGITEAFFGQGTRLTVV.

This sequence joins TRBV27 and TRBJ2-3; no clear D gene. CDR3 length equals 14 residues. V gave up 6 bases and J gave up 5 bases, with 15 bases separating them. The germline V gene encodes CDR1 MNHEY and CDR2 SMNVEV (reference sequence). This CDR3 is CASSPFSVGDTQYF. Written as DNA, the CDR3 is TGTGCCAGCAGCCCCTTTTCCGTCGGAGATACGCAGTATTTT.

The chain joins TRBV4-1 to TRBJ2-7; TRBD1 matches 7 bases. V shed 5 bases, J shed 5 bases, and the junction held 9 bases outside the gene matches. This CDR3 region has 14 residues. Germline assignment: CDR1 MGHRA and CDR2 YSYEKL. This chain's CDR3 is CASSETGDTNEQYF. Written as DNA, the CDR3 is TGCGCCAGCAGCGAAACAGGGGACACGAACGAGCAGTACTTC.

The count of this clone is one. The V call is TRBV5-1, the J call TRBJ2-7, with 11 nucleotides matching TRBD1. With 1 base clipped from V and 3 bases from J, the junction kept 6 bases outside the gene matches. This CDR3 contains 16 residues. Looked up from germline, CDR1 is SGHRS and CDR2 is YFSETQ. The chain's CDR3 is CASSLRAGTGGYEQYF. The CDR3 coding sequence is TGCGCCAGCAGCTTGAGGGCTGGGACAGGGGGCTACGAGCAGTACTTC.

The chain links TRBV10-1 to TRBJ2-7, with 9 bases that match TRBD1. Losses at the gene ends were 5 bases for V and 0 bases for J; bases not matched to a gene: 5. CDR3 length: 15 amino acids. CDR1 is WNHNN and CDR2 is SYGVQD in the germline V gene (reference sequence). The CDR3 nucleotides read TGCGCCAGCAGTAACGGACAGGGGTTCTCCTACGAGCAGTACTTC. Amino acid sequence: CASSNGQGFSYEQYF.

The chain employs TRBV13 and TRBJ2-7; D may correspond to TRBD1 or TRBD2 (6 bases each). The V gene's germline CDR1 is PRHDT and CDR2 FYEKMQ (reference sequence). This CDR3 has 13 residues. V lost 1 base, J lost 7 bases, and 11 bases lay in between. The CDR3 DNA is TGTGCCAGCAGCTTAGTATCGGGGGCAGAGCAGTACTTC. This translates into CASSLVSGAEQYF.

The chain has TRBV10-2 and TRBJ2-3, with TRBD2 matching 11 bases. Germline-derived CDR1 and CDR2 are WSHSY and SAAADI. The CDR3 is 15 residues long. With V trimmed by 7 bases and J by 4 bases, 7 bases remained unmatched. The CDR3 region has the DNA TGCGCCAGCACCTTTAGCGGGGGGGCCCCAGATACGCAGTATTTT. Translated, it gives CASTFSGGAPDTQYF.

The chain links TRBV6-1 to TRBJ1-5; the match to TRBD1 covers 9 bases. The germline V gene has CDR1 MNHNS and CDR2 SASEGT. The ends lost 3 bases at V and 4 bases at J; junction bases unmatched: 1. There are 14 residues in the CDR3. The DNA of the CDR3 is TGTGCCAGCAGTGAGACAGGGGGAAATCAGCCCCAGCATTTT. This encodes CASSETGGNQPQHF.

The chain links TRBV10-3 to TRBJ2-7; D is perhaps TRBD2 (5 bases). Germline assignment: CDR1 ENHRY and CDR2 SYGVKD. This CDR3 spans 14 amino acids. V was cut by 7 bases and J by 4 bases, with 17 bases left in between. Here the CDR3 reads CAIKEETSLYEQYF. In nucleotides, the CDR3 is TGTGCCATCAAAGAGGAAACTAGTCTATACGAGCAGTACTTC.

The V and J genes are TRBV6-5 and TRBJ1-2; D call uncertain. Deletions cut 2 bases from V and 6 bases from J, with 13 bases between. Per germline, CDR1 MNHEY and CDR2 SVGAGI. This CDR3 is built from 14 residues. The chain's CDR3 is CASSYLTGSDGYTF. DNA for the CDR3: TGTGCCAGCAGTTACCTGACCGGATCCGATGGCTACACCTTC.

Written as DNA, the CDR3 is TGTGCCAGTAGGGCCAGTGGGGCCAACGTCCTGACTTTC. It is translated as CASRASGANVLTF. The gene calls are TRBV19 and TRBJ2-6, with D unresolved. CDR1 is LNHDA and CDR2 is SQIVND in the germline V gene (reference sequence). Trimming left V 6 bases short and J 3 bases short, with 6 bases between. There are 13 residues in the CDR3.

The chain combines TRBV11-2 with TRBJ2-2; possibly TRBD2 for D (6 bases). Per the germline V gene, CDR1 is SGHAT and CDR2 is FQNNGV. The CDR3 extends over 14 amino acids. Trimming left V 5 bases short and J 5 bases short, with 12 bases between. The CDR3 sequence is CASSPRRETGELFF. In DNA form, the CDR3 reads TGTGCCAGCAGCCCACGGCGGGAAACCGGGGAGCTGTTTTTT.

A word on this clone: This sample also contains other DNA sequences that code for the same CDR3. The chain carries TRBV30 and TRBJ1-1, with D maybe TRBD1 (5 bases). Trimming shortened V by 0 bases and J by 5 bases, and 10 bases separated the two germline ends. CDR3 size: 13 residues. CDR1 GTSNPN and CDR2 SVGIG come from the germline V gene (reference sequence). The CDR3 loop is CAWSVGGLTEAFF. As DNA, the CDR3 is TGTGCCTGGAGTGTGGGGGGTTTGACTGAAGCTTTCTTT.

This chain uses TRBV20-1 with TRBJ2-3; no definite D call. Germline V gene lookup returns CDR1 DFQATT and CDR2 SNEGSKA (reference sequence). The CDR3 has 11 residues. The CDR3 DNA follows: TGCACCAGCCCTGGACCAGATACGCAGTATTTT. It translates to CTSPGPDTQYF.

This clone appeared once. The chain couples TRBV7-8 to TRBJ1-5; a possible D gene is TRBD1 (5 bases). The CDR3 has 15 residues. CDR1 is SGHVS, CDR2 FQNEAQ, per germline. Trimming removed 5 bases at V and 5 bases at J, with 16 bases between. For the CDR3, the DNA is TGTGCCAGCAGCCAACGCAGGGAAGGCGATCAGCCCCAGCATTTT. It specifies CASSQRREGDQPQHF.

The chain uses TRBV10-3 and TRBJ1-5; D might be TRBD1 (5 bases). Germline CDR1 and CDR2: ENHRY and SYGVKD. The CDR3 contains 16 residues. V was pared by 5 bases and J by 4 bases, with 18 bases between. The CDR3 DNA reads TGTGCCATCAGTCCCGGTTTAGGGGATGGAAATCAGCCCCAGCATTTT. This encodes CAISPGLGDGNQPQHF.

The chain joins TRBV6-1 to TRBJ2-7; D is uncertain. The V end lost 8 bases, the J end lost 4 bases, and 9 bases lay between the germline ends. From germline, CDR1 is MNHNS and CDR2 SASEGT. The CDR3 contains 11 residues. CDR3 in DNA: TGTGCCAGCCAAGCGTCTTACGAGCAGTACTTC. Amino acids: CASQASYEQYF.

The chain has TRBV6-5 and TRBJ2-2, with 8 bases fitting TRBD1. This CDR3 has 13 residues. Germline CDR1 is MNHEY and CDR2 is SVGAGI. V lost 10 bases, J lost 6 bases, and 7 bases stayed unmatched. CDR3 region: CAIGQGWAGELFF. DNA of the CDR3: TGTGCCATAGGACAGGGCTGGGCCGGGGAGCTGTTTTTT.

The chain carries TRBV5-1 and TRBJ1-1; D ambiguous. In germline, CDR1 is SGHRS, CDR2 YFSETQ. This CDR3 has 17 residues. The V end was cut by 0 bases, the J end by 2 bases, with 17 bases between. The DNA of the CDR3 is TGCGCCAGCAGCTTGGTTTCGGGGTGGGAGGGAAACACTGAAGCTTTCTTT. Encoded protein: CASSLVSGWEGNTEAFF.